These T cell receptor beta chains were read from a single sample in a study of T cell repertoires in cytomegalovirus infection. TCRdb reanalysed the reads using MiXCR and keeps one entry per CDR3 protein. This sample has about 180,000 distinct CDR3 sequences, with around an eighth found just once. Sequencing was carried out using PBMCs. The source of these receptors is a human donor in good health (CMV status not recorded). Some clones in this sample may be carry-over from other donors' samples. Each CDR3 is given with its conserved first and last residue. The D gene is left open where the match is weak. Clone size is not always given. Where it is, it says once, few, many or a class for expanded clones.

d_call j_call v_call clone_size cdr3_nt cdr3_aa
NA TRBJ1-2 TRBV28 NA TGTGCCAGCAGCCCGGGAGGACTTTCCGGTGGCTACACCTTC CASSPGGLSGGYTF
NA TRBJ1-1 TRBV7-2 many TGTGCCAGCAGCCCTGACCCGGCGAACACTGAAGCTTTCTTT CASSPDPANTEAFF
NA TRBJ2-3 TRBV7-2 few TGTGCCAGCAGCTTATTGAATACGCAGTATTTT CASSLLNTQYF
TRBD2 TRBJ2-7 TRBV7-8 many TGTGCCAGCAGTCGGATAGGTGGACTAGCGGGAGCCGAGCAGTACTTC CASSRIGGLAGAEQYF
NA TRBJ1-1 TRBV5-5 many TGTGCCAGCAGCCCGGACCGTTTCATAATGAACACTGAAGCTTTCTTT CASSPDRFIMNTEAFF
NA TRBJ1-5 TRBV19 few TGTGCCAGTAGTGTAGACCTTAATAGCAATCAGCCCCAGCATTTT CASSVDLNSNQPQHF
NA TRBJ1-1 TRBV6-2/TRBV6-3 NA TGTGCCAGCAGTTGGTGGGGGGGCATGAACACTGAAGCTTTCTTT CASSWWGGMNTEAFF
TRBD1 TRBJ1-6 TRBV7-2 many TGTGCCAGCAGCTTAAGGACAGGGGTAAATTCACCCCTCCACTTT CASSLRTGVNSPLHF
NA TRBJ1-2 TRBV4-3 many TGCGCCAGCAGCCAAGTGGGTTCCGGCCTATCCTTC CASSQVGSGLSF
TRBD1 TRBJ1-5 TRBV20-1 NA TGCAGTGCTAGGGGGGGGGACAGCAGCAATCAGCCCCAGCATTTT CSARGGDSSNQPQHF
TRBD2 TRBJ2-3 TRBV20-1 NA TGCAGTGCTCCAAAGAGGACTAGCGGCACAGATACGCAGTATTTT CSAPKRTSGTDTQYF
TRBD1 TRBJ1-1 TRBV6-2/TRBV6-3 NA TGTGCCAGCACTTGGACAGGGGCGAACACTGAAGCTTTCTTT CASTWTGANTEAFF
NA TRBJ2-7 TRBV7-8 many TGTGCCAGCAGCTCTTTGTTTTGGGACGGCGAAGAGGTCCACGAGCAGTACTTC CASSSLFWDGEEVHEQYF
TRBD1 TRBJ1-5 TRBV7-8 NA TGTGCCAGCAGCTTAGTTGGCAGGGGGGCAACTTATAGCAATCAGCCCCAGCATTTT CASSLVGRGATYSNQPQHF
NA TRBJ2-3 TRBV28 many TGTGCCAGCAGGCCAACTAGCTTTAACACAGATACGCAGTATTTT CASRPTSFNTDTQYF
TRBD1 TRBJ1-2 TRBV28 NA TGTGCCAGCAGCGGACAGGCCGATGGCTACACCTTC CASSGQADGYTF
TRBD1 TRBJ1-1 TRBV7-9 many TGTGCCAGCAGCAAAACAGGGGCCCTTAGTGAAGCTTTCTTT CASSKTGALSEAFF
TRBD1 TRBJ1-4 TRBV7-2 many TGTGCCAGCAGTTTAAACTCCCGGGACAGCCTAAAGGTTGAAAAACTGTTTTTT CASSLNSRDSLKVEKLFF
TRBD2 TRBJ2-1 TRBV11-2 many TGTGCCAGCAGCTCTATAGCGGGGGTCTACAATGAGCAGTTCTTC CASSSIAGVYNEQFF
NA TRBJ2-1 TRBV5-4 NA TGTGCCAGCAGCCGTACTAGTGAGGTGTACAATGAGCAGTTCTTC CASSRTSEVYNEQFF
NA TRBJ2-7 TRBV19 many TGTGCCAGTAGTATTGAGAAGAGCTCCTACGAGCAGTACTTC CASSIEKSSYEQYF
NA TRBJ2-3 TRBV27 medium-sized TGTGCCAGTCGGCTGGGACCGGGGTCGGATACGCAGTATTTT CASRLGPGSDTQYF
NA TRBJ1-5 TRBV10-3 many TGTGCCGCCCGGGGAACAGACGGCAATCAGCCCCAGCATTTT CAARGTDGNQPQHF
NA TRBJ2-7 TRBV6-2/TRBV6-3 NA TGTGCCAGCAGCTCACTACAGGGATACTTCTACTTC CASSSLQGYFYF
NA TRBJ2-2 TRBV11-3 few TGTGCCAGCAGCTTAGACAGTGCCGGGGAGCTGTTTTTT CASSLDSAGELFF
NA TRBJ2-3 TRBV20-1 few TGCAGTGCTTTCAGCTTGAAAGATACGCAGTATTTT CSAFSLKDTQYF
TRBD2 TRBJ2-3 TRBV28 few TGTGCCAGCAGTATGCCCCAAGCGGGGTGGGCAGATACGCAGTATTTT CASSMPQAGWADTQYF
NA TRBJ2-7 TRBV6-2/TRBV6-3 few TGTGCCAGCAGCAATCTAGACATGGGGAGCTCCTACGAGCAGTACTTC CASSNLDMGSSYEQYF
NA TRBJ1-1 TRBV4-1 many TGCGCCAGCAGCCAAGTAGAGTTGAACACTGAAGCTTTCTTT CASSQVELNTEAFF
NA TRBJ1-4 TRBV7-8 many TGTGCCAGCAGCTTAAGGGCGGCGGACAGACGTGAAAAACTGTTTTTT CASSLRAADRREKLFF
NA TRBJ1-3 TRBV7-2 few TGTGCCAGCAGCCCTACAAACGAAAACACCATATATTTT CASSPTNENTIYF
TRBD1 TRBJ1-1 TRBV6-6 once TGTGCCAGCAGTCCATTGGGAACAGGGGGTAAAGCTTTCTTT CASSPLGTGGKAFF
NA TRBJ2-6 TRBV7-8 few TGTGCCAGCAGCGGTAGTCCAGGGGTTGGGGCCAACGTCCTGACTTTC CASSGSPGVGANVLTF